The table lists the clone carrying this TCR beta chain with a few counts. As processed by the authors: The assay estimated nucleated cells by amplifying reference gene primers. Assay used: immunoSEQ multiplex PCR; TCRdb lists only in-frame clones, some missing. V and J calls and clone size are as listed in that table; D and trimming were resolved from the DNA. The repertoire includes 150,000 to 200,000 clones, about 79% of them detected once, and more than 25% sits in the top ten. The source of the sample is a study of blood T cell repertoires in COVID-19. About the study: Whether acute or convalescent, the COVID-19 samples came from the United States, Italy and Spain. From T cells, B-cell-depleted T cells, or PBMCs came the material, which was cDNA or gDNA.

V dropped 1 base and J dropped 5; count of bases not matched to a gene: 6. CDR3 length: 16 residues. From germline, CDR1 is MGHRA and CDR2 YSYEKL. Material: peripheral blood. The rearrangement uses TRBV4-1 and TRBJ2-3, with 10 bases aligning to TRBD1. This receptor was identified in a woman between 65 and 79 years old with acute or convalescent COVID-19. The CDR3 DNA sequence: TGCGCCAGCAGCCAAGGGGCTGGGACAGGGGAAGATACGCAGTATTTT. Translated: CASSQGAGTGEDTQYF.